This entry is about one TCR beta chain. Its antigen remains undetermined. No clone much larger than this one lies a single base away; base qualities are absent. The sample comes from a study of Ad26.COV2.S vaccination and SARS-CoV-2 variants (dated by TCRdb to the early 2020s). In terms of the full investigation: Donors in the vaccine arm were drawn from COV1001, a multicentre, randomized, double-blind, placebo-controlled phase I-IIa trial testing Ad26.COV2.S in healthy adults. Dosing of Ad26.COV2.S was intramuscular, at either 5x10^10 or 1x10^11 viral particles, delivered as one shot or as two shots spaced 56 days apart. Sequencing of the TCRbeta repertoire served to evaluate the specificity and breadth of SARS-CoV-2-reactive T cell receptors following Ad26.COV2.S vaccination. The TCR-sequenced set comprised approximately 30 samples: around 20 Ad26.COV2.S vaccine recipients, 5 placebo recipients and 8 SARS-CoV-2 convalescent individuals. Trial participants were randomized into five groups of five, in which low-dose or high-dose Ad26.COV2.S was given once or twice, or placebo was given on both occasions. Investigators remained blinded to trial group allocation during experiments and outcome assessment. Paper-wide results and their limitations: Compared with placebo recipients, Ad26.COV2.S recipients showed higher spike-specific TCR breadth (P = 0.0014). It was noted by the authors that total T cell responses may have been underestimated by the TCR breadth and depth analyses. Non-spike TCR breadth was comparable between vaccine and placebo recipients, consistent with the vaccine containing only spike. The study lacked the statistical power to compare responses across vaccine doses or regimens. After vaccination, spike-specific CD8+ and CD4+ T cell responses were reported to show substantial breadth.

Its CDR3 holds 17 amino acids, cysteine through phenylalanine. The kept DNA is CDR3 alone, 51 bases in frame from the first base. The germline V gene gives CDR1 as SGHAT and CDR2 as FQNNGV. V and J are truncated by 5 bases and 2 bases respectively, leaving an intervening sequence of 21 bases. In the paper's terms, the treatment or condition label means: approximately 18 received Ad26.COV2.S at low or high dose, single or two shots; roughly five received placebo; per-sample allocation not given. Repertoires of vaccine and placebo recipients were sequenced from samples taken on day 63 after the first injection. Between 29 July and 7 August 2020, Cohort 1b enrolled about 27 adults aged 18-55 years at one site in Boston, USA. Ad26.COV2.S consisted of a replication-incompetent adenovirus type 26 vector by which a prefusion-stabilized SARS-CoV-2 spike protein from the original Wuhan strain was expressed.

TCRbeta CDR3 regions were sequenced with the immunoSEQ Assay. After extraction, genomic DNA underwent amplification by bias-controlled multiplex PCR, followed by high-throughput sequencing. The authors' pipeline ran thus. To quantify the absolute abundance of every unique TCRbeta CDR3 region, sequences were collapsed and filtered. T cell fraction was estimated by normalization of TCRbeta template counts to usable DNA, with usable DNA being measured through amplification of reference genes present in all nucleated cells. Repertoire TCRs were annotated as SARS-CoV-2-specific when V gene, CDR3 amino acid sequence and J gene were exactly matched to a known reactive TCR set. The reference SARS-CoV-2 TCR set was derived from MIRA and filtered for enrichment in COVID-19-positive ImmuneCODE repertoires, a step that removed public or cross-reactive TCRs. Drawing on the MIRA antigens, annotated TCRs were analysed further at the level of specific ORF or position within ORF. Depth was the summed frequency of annotated unique rearrangements, while breadth was defined as annotated unique rearrangements over total unique productive rearrangements. Two-sided Wilcoxon rank-sum tests were applied when comparing TCR breadth between groups. TCRdb carries this immuneACCESS record with in-frame sequences only. Its versions omit some clonotypes, under half of them owing to an unresolved V gene in the studies checked, with the rest unexplained. V and J calls and clone size are given by that table; D and trimming were obtained from the DNA. This sample lists approximately 410,000 clones; over 80% were detected once. The ten largest account for 1.5% to 2% of the sample.

The rearranged chain carries TRBV11-2 and TRBJ1-1; the D gene is not confidently resolved. This TCR came from a person between 18 and 65 years old who received the Ad26.COV2.S COVID-19 vaccine or a placebo. Source: peripheral blood, taken in a trial of Ad26.COV2.S vaccine versus placebo. CDR3 region: CASSETPMGGYNTEAFF. The nucleotides are TGTGCCAGCAGCGAAACACCTATGGGAGGGTACAACACTGAAGCTTTCTTT.